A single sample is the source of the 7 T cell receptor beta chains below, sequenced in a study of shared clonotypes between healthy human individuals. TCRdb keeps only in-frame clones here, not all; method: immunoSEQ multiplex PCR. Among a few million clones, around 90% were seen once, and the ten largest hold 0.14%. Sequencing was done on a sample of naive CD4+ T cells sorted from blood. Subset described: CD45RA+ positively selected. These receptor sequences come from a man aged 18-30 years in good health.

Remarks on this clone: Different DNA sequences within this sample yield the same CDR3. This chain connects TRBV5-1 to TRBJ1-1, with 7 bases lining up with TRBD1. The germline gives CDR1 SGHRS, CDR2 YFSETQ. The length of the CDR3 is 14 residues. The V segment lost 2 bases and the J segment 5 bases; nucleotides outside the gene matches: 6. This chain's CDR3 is CASSLGAGGTEAFF. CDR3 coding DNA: TGCGCCAGCAGCTTAGGAGCAGGGGGGACTGAAGCTTTCTTT. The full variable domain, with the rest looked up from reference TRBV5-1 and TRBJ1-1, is KAGVTQTPRYLIKTRGQQVTLSCSPISGHRSVSWYQQTPGQGLQFLFEYFSETQRNKGNFPGRFSGRQFSNSRSEMNVSTLELGDSALYLCASSLGAGGTEAFFGQGTRLTVV.

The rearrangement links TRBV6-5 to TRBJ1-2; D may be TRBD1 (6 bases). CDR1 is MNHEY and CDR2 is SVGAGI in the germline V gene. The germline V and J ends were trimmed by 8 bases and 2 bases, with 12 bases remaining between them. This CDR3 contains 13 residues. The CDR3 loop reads CASARGQNYGYTF. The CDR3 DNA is TGTGCCAGCGCCCGAGGACAGAACTATGGCTACACCTTC.

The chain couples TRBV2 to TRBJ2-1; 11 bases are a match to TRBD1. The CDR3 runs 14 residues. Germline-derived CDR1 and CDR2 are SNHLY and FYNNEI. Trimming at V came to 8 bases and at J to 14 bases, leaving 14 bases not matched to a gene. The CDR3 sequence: CASRMGGQGVSKFF. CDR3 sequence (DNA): TGTGCCAGCCGTATGGGGGGACAGGGGGTTTCTAAGTTCTTC.

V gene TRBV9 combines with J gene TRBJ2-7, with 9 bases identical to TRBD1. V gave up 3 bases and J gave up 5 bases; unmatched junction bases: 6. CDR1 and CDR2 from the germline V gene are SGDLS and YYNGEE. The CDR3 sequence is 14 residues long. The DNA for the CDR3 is TGTGCCAGCAGCGCTCGACAGGGGGGTAACGAGCAGTACTTC. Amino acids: CASSARQGGNEQYF.

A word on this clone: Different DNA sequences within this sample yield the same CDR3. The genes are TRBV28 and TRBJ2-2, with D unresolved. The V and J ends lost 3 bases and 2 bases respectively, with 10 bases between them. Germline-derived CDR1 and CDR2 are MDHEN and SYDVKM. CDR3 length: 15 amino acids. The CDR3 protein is CASSFPGLNTGELFF. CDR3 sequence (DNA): TGTGCCAGCAGTTTCCCAGGCCTCAACACCGGGGAGCTGTTTTTT.

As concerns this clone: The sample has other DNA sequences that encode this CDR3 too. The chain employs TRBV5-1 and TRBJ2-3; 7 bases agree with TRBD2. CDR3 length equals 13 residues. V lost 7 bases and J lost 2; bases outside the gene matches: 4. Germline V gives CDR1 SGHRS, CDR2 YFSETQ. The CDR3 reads CASGGLSTDTQYF. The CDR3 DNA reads TGCGCCAGCGGGGGACTATCCACAGATACGCAGTATTTT.

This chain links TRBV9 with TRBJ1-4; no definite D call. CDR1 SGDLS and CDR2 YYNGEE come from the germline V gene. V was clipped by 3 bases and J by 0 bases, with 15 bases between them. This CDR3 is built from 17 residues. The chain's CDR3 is CASSASAGLATNEKLFF. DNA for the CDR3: TGTGCCAGCAGCGCCTCCGCAGGACTAGCAACTAATGAAAAACTGTTTTTT.